Listed below are T cell receptor beta chains from one sample, sequenced in a study of technical replicates of blood from a few donors. The table came from immunoSEQ multiplex PCR; TCRdb's copy has only in-frame clones and leaves some out. The sample holds about 58,000 clones, roughly 95% seen once. Sequenced: PBMCs. These receptors were taken from a human donor in good health. Some clones in this sample may be carry-over from other donors' samples. CDR3s include the opening cysteine and the closing phenylalanine or tryptophan. The D gene is left open where the match is weak. Rows give clone size only sometimes, using once, few, many, or a class for an expanded clone.

J gene	V gene	clone size	D gene	CDR3 length	CDR3 protein	CDR3 DNA
TRBJ2-3	TRBV7-2	.	.	15	CASSSTSLNTDTQYF	TGTGCCAGCAGCTCAACGAGTCTGAACACAGATACGCAGTATTTT
TRBJ2-7	TRBV7-2	.	TRBD1	15	CASSSRTGSSYEQYF	TGTGCCAGCAGCTCCCGGACAGGGAGCTCCTACGAGCAGTACTTC
TRBJ2-3	TRBV7-8	.	.	15	CASSFPGLRTDTQYF	TGTGCCAGCAGCTTCCCGGGACTGCGCACAGATACGCAGTATTTT
TRBJ2-7	TRBV30	once	TRBD2	13	CAWSLAGGLEQYF	TGTGCCTGGAGTCTAGCGGGAGGGTTGGAGCAGTACTTC
TRBJ2-7	TRBV7-9	.	TRBD1	15	CASSHSGTGTYEQYF	TGTGCCAGCAGCCACTCCGGGACAGGGACCTACGAGCAGTACTTC
TRBJ2-7	TRBV7-2	.	TRBD1	15	CASSLVDRGDYEQYF	TGTGCCAGCAGCTTAGTTGACAGGGGCGACTACGAGCAGTACTTC
TRBJ2-6	TRBV7-2	.	.	15	CASSFRRAGANVLTF	TGTGCCAGCAGCTTCAGGCGTGCTGGGGCCAACGTCCTGACTTTC
TRBJ2-5	TRBV2	.	.	13	CASSDNGGETQYF	TGTGCCAGCAGTGATAACGGGGGTGAGACCCAGTACTTC
TRBJ1-1	TRBV19	.	.	15	CASSIDYRSNTEAFF	TGTGCCAGTAGTATAGATTACCGGAGCAACACTGAAGCTTTCTTT
TRBJ2-1	TRBV11-3	once	TRBD2	13	CASSVGTSRKQFF	TGTGCCAGCAGCGTGGGGACTAGCCGAAAGCAGTTCTTC
TRBJ1-1	TRBV6-5	.	TRBD1	13	CASSRQGTTEAFF	TGTGCCAGCAGCCGACAGGGAACCACTGAAGCTTTCTTT
TRBJ2-5	TRBV5-1	.	.	15	CASSSFVGSVETQYF	TGCGCCAGCAGCTCTTTTGTCGGGAGTGTGGAGACCCAGTACTTC
TRBJ1-2	TRBV7-2	.	.	14	CASSLAVRDYGYTF	TGTGCCAGCAGCTTAGCGGTCAGGGACTATGGCTACACCTTC
TRBJ1-1	TRBV5-4	.	.	16	CASSFGGMIGNTEAFF	TGTGCCAGCAGCTTTGGAGGGATGATAGGGAACACTGAAGCTTTCTTT
TRBJ1-1	TRBV5-6	.	TRBD1	15	CASSAGQGKATEAFF	TGTGCCAGCAGCGCCGGACAGGGGAAGGCCACTGAAGCTTTCTTT
TRBJ2-3	TRBV4-1	.	TRBD2	17	CASSQDELAGSTDTQYF	TGCGCCAGCAGCCAAGATGAGCTAGCGGGAAGCACAGATACGCAGTATTTT
TRBJ2-7	TRBV6-1	.	.	14	CASATGHPNYEQYF	TGTGCCAGCGCGACGGGACACCCCAACTACGAGCAGTACTTC
TRBJ1-6	TRBV7-2	.	TRBD1	15	CASSRDSSNNSPLHF	TGTGCCAGCAGTCGGGACAGCAGTAATAATTCACCCCTCCACTTT
TRBJ2-2	TRBV25-1	.	.	13	CASIEPYTGELFF	TGTGCCAGCATAGAGCCATACACCGGGGAGCTGTTTTTT
TRBJ2-1	TRBV19	.	TRBD2	14	CASSNGGLVNEQFF	TGTGCCAGTAGTAACGGGGGACTAGTCAATGAGCAGTTCTTC
TRBJ1-2	TRBV2	few	.	13	CASILDRDYGYTF	.
TRBJ1-2	TRBV7-6	.	.	13	CASSSDIGHGYTF	TGTGCCAGCAGCTCGGACATAGGGCACGGCTACACCTTC
TRBJ2-5	TRBV9	.	TRBD2	18	CASSVFGLAGILGETQYF	TGTGCCAGCAGCGTATTCGGCCTAGCGGGCATTCTGGGAGAGACCCAGTACTTC
TRBJ2-1	TRBV7-7	.	TRBD1	14	CASSPGQGYNEQFF	TGTGCCAGCAGCCCGGGACAGGGGTACAATGAGCAGTTCTTC
TRBJ1-2	TRBV5-5	.	.	14	CASSLEGVFYGYTF	TGTGCCAGCAGCTTGGAGGGAGTTTTCTATGGCTACACCTTC
TRBJ1-2	TRBV5-5	.	TRBD1	15	CASSQTAGGSYGYTF	TGTGCCAGCAGCCAGACGGCAGGGGGCTCCTATGGCTACACCTTC
TRBJ2-5	TRBV6-6	.	TRBD2	12	CASSGMSETQYF	TGTGCCAGTAGCGGGATGTCAGAGACCCAGTACTTC
TRBJ1-4	TRBV5-6	.	.	12	CASSLDRGKLFF	TGTGCCAGCAGCTTGGACCGAGGAAAACTGTTTTTT
TRBJ2-7	TRBV7-9	.	TRBD1	14	CASSSGTGIGEQYF	TGTGCCAGCAGCTCCGGGACAGGGATCGGGGAGCAGTACTTC
TRBJ1-6	TRBV7-9	.	.	14	CASSLRGLGSPLHF	TGTGCCAGCAGCTTACGGGGGTTAGGATCACCCCTCCACTTT
TRBJ1-6	TRBV6-6	.	.	13	CASGQAYNSPLHF	TGTGCCAGCGGGCAGGCTTATAATTCACCCCTCCACTTT
TRBJ1-1	TRBV6-5	.	.	14	CASSIDTPNTEAFF	TGTGCCAGCAGTATTGACACCCCGAACACTGAAGCTTTCTTT
TRBJ1-2	TRBV6-5	once	.	13	CASSPRTFYGYTF	TGTGCCAGCAGTCCTCGGACATTCTATGGCTACACCTTC
TRBJ2-1	TRBV6-1	.	TRBD2	16	CASSEEKRGLANEQFF	TGTGCCAGCAGTGAAGAAAAGCGGGGGCTGGCAAATGAGCAGTTCTTC
TRBJ1-5	TRBV7-7	.	.	20	CASSFLTGPPRWSGNQPQHF	TGTGCCAGCAGCTTCCTGACCGGTCCCCCTCGGTGGAGTGGCAATCAGCCCCAGCATTTT
TRBJ1-5	TRBV6-1	.	TRBD1	15	CAGGTGTGGNQPQHF	TGTGCCGGGGGAACCGGGACAGGTGGGAATCAGCCCCAGCATTTT
TRBJ1-5	TRBV6-1	once	TRBD1	14	CASREDRSNQPQHF	TGTGCCAGCAGGGAGGACAGGAGCAATCAGCCCCAGCATTTT
TRBJ1-2	TRBV19	.	.	14	CASSIDLLNYGYTF	TGTGCCAGTAGTATAGATCTCCTTAACTATGGCTACACCTTC
TRBJ2-2	TRBV5-6	.	TRBD2	16	CASSYVTSGNTGELFF	TGTGCCAGCAGCTATGTTACTAGCGGGAACACCGGGGAGCTGTTTTTT
TRBJ1-1	TRBV7-2	.	TRBD1	16	CASSPGPGQGKTEAFF	TGTGCCAGCAGCCCGGGACCGGGACAGGGGAAGACTGAAGCTTTCTTT
TRBJ2-1	TRBV27	.	.	12	CASSLIGREQFF	TGTGCCAGCAGTTTAATCGGCAGGGAGCAGTTCTTC
TRBJ1-2	TRBV29-1	.	.	13	CSVEDWASYGYTF	TGCAGCGTTGAAGATTGGGCAAGCTATGGCTACACCTTC
TRBJ2-3	TRBV5-1	.	.	15	CASSLASESTDTQYF	TGCGCCAGCAGCTTGGCCTCAGAAAGCACAGATACGCAGTATTTT
TRBJ2-3	TRBV2	.	.	15	CASSKEGQSTDTQYF	TGTGCCAGCAGCAAGGAGGGACAGAGCACAGATACGCAGTATTTT
TRBJ1-2	TRBV28	.	.	14	CASSFVLQGFGYTF	TGTGCCAGCAGTTTTGTCCTACAGGGCTTCGGCTACACCTTC
TRBJ1-1	TRBV11-3	once	.	15	CASSLGGGRRTEAFF	TGTGCCAGCAGCTTAGGGGGGGGCCGGAGGACTGAAGCTTTCTTT
TRBJ1-2	TRBV11-2	.	.	13	CASSPPWRRGYTF	TGTGCCAGCAGTCCTCCCTGGCGGCGGGGCTACACCTTC